Shown below are 26 T cell receptor beta chains from a single sample sequenced in a study of post-analysis software for immune sequencing data. These receptors have no known antigen. Unique molecular identifiers were carried by the TCR beta cDNA libraries. TCRdb re-analysed the PCR reads in MiXCR, keeping a single row per CDR3 protein. The sample records roughly 540,000 distinct CDR3 sequences, around 36% being singletons. General study results and limits: There were five TRBV segments more frequent in patients than controls, and TRBV5-6, TRBV5-1 and TRBV20-1 were among them.

Sequencing was carried out using blood. These receptors were taken from a girl aged 2-17 years with multiple sclerosis.

This clonotype has a count of ten or more. The chain recombines TRBV9 with TRBJ2-7; 8 nucleotides line up with TRBD1. This CDR3 has 14 amino acids. Germline V gene data show CDR1 as SGDLS and CDR2 as YYNGEE. The V and J ends lost 0 bases and 3 bases, in that order; junction bases with no gene match: 2. DNA for the CDR3: TGTGCCAGCAGCGTAGCGACAGGGGTCTACGAGCAGTACTTC. Translation gives CASSVATGVYEQYF.

This clonotype was counted a single time. J is TRBJ1-2 and V is TRBV6-6; D gene ambiguous. The germline gives CDR1 MNHNY, CDR2 SVGAGI (reference sequence). Trimming left V 7 bases short and J 1 base short, with 16 bases between. CDR3 length equals 15 residues. The CDR3 loop is CASTLGSQRNYGYTF. CDR3 in DNA: TGTGCCAGCACCCTGGGGTCACAGCGTAACTATGGCTACACCTTC.

This clonotype was found a few times. This chain joins TRBV6-6 and TRBJ1-1, with D unclear. The CDR3 spans 12 residues. In germline, CDR1 is MNHNY, CDR2 SVGAGI (reference sequence). Trimming took 8 bases from V and 1 from J, leaving 8 bases between them. CDR3 residues: CASAEGNTEAFF. The CDR3 DNA reads as TGTGCCAGCGCGGAAGGGAACACTGAAGCTTTCTTT.

The chain joins TRBV27 to TRBJ1-2; no clear D. Trimming pared 2 bases from V and 2 bases from J, leaving 9 bases between. Germline CDR1 reads MNHEY; CDR2 reads SMNVEV (reference sequence). There are 14 residues in the CDR3. The CDR3 here is CASSLLGNNYGYTF. In DNA, the CDR3 is TGTGCCAGCAGTTTACTCGGCAACAACTATGGCTACACCTTC.

The genes are TRBV5-6 and TRBJ1-2, with TRBD1 matching 10 bases. Germline V CDR1 and CDR2: SGHDT, YYEEEE. V shed 3 bases and J 1 base; nucleotides not matched to a gene: 6. The CDR3 has 16 residues. Written as DNA, the CDR3 is TGTGCCAGCAGCTCCGGGACAGGGGATGGTAACTATGGCTACACCTTC. This encodes CASSSGTGDGNYGYTF.

This clonotype was picked up one time. This chain connects TRBV2 to TRBJ1-5; 9 positions match TRBD1. V trimming: 5 bases; J trimming: 6 bases; junction bases outside the gene matches: 5. The CDR3 spans 14 residues. Germline-derived CDR1 and CDR2 are SNHLY and FYNNEI. As DNA, the CDR3 is TGTGCCAGCAGTCGGACAGGGGACTTTCAGCCCCAGCATTTT. Protein sequence: CASSRTGDFQPQHF.

As regards this clonotype: A junction end diverges from the germline sequence, so it may reflect a read error. CDR3 sequence: CGSSLALAGADYEQYF. DNA of the CDR3: TGTGGCAGCAGTTTGGCTCTAGCGGGGGCGGACTACGAGCAGTACTTC. This rearrangement joins TRBV12-3 or TRBV12-4 to TRBJ2-7, with TRBD2 identical over 10 bases. This CDR3 is 16 amino acids long.

This clonotype was found many times. The rearrangement links TRBV7-8 to TRBJ2-7; 8 bases fit TRBD1. The CDR3 is made up of 15 amino acids. V shed 4 bases and J 4 bases; nucleotides not matched to a gene: 9. Per the germline V gene, CDR1 is SGHVS and CDR2 is FQNEAQ. The CDR3 nucleotides read TGTGCCAGCAGCTCGGGCGGACAGGGTGGGTACGAGCAGTACTTC. Translated, it gives CASSSGGQGGYEQYF. The full variable domain, completed using reference TRBV7-8 and TRBJ2-7, is GAGVSQSPRYKVAKRGQDVALRCDPISGHVSLFWYQQALGQGPEFLTYFQNEAQLDKSGLPSDRFFAERPEGSVSTLKIQRTQQEDSAVYLCASSSGGQGGYEQYFGPGTRLTVT.

The J gene is TRBJ2-4, the V gene TRBV6-5, with 7 bases that match TRBD2. The J call could be wrong; TRBJ2-7 is a better fit for the DNA end. The CDR3 is made up of 14 amino acids. Germline CDR1 and CDR2: MNHEY and SVGAGI. The CDR3 DNA sequence: TGTGCCAGCAGTTCCCCGGCGGGGGCCTACGAGCAGTACTTC. Protein sequence: CASSSPAGAYEQYF.

This clonotype was picked up a small number of times. The CDR3 reads CASSYQDSYEQYF. The DNA for the CDR3 is TGTGCCAGCAGTTACCAGGACAGCTACGAGCAGTACTTC. The chain employs TRBV6-5 and TRBJ2-4, with a weak D call TRBD1 (6 bases). The J call may be in error: the DNA end matches TRBJ2-7 better. The CDR3 contains 13 residues. Per the germline V gene, CDR1 is MNHEY and CDR2 is SVGAGI.

The chain has TRBV7-2 and TRBJ2-3; D remains ambiguous. V dropped 5 bases and J dropped 7 bases, with 13 bases sitting between them. The CDR3 consists of 13 residues. CDR1 and CDR2 (germline): SGHTA, FQGNSA. CDR3 nucleotide sequence: TGTGCCAGCAGCCCTGACCATAAGAATACGCAGTATTTT. The encoded protein is CASSPDHKNTQYF.

This sequence joins TRBV19 and TRBJ2-3, with 9 positions matching TRBD2. The CDR3 is 16 residues long. Germline V lookup: CDR1 LNHDA, CDR2 SQIVND (reference sequence). V shed 3 bases, J shed 2 bases, and the junction held 6 bases outside the gene matches. CDR3 nucleotide sequence: TGTGCCAGTAGTATTTTAGGGACTAGCTACACAGATACGCAGTATTTT. This gives the protein CASSILGTSYTDTQYF.

The V and J genes are TRBV7-3 and TRBJ2-1; no definite D call. The CDR3 runs to 18 residues. Trimming removed 5 bases at V and 5 bases at J, with 25 bases between. In germline, CDR1 is SGHTA, CDR2 FQGTGA. The CDR3 DNA follows: TGTGCCAGCAGCCTTTATGGACGAATGATGGGGTCTCACAATGAGCAGTTCTTC. This codes for CASSLYGRMMGSHNEQFF.

The chain is built from TRBV19 and TRBJ2-5; TRBD1 matches at 9 bases. J gave up 5 bases and V 5 bases, and 6 bases lay outside the gene matches. CDR3 length equals 14 residues. Germline V gene sequence: CDR1 LNHDA, CDR2 SQIVND (reference sequence). In DNA form, the CDR3 reads TGTGCCAGTAGTCGGGACAGGGTGCGGGAGACCCAGTACTTC. Protein product: CASSRDRVRETQYF.

The chain couples TRBV5-1 to TRBJ1-6, with D uncertain. V shed 7 bases and J shed 6 bases, with 14 bases lying between them. The CDR3 runs to 14 residues. In germline, CDR1 is SGHRS, CDR2 YFSETQ. The CDR3, as DNA: TGCGCCAGCCGGGAGGGAGGGCTTAATTCACCCCTCCACTTT. This gives the protein CASREGGLNSPLHF. Full variable domain (remainder filled in from reference TRBV5-1 and TRBJ1-6): KAGVTQTPRYLIKTRGQQVTLSCSPISGHRSVSWYQQTPGQGLQFLFEYFSETQRNKGNFPGRFSGRQFSNSRSEMNVSTLELGDSALYLCASREGGLNSPLHFGNGTRLTVT.

V and J are TRBV12-3 or TRBV12-4 and TRBJ1-1, with no clear D. The V end was cut by 6 bases, the J end by 1 base, with 21 bases between. This CDR3 is built from 17 residues. The CDR3 DNA reads as TGTGCCAGCAGCCCCGGTGGAGGGAGGCTCTGGAACACTGAAGCTTTCTTT. It specifies CASSPGGGRLWNTEAFF.

This clonotype was seen only a few times. The chain couples TRBV25-1 to TRBJ2-3; possible D gene TRBD2, 5 bases. This CDR3 spans 15 amino acids. CDR1 MGHDK and CDR2 SYGVNS come from the germline V gene. V lost 2 bases and J 2 bases, leaving 11 bases between the germline ends. As DNA, the CDR3 is TGTGCCAGCAGTGAACCATGGACTGACACAGATACGCAGTATTTT. It codes for CASSEPWTDTDTQYF. The entire variable domain, with the rest obtained from reference TRBV25-1 and TRBJ2-3, is as follows: EADIYQTPRYLVIGTGKKITLECSQTMGHDKMYWYQQDPGMELHLIHYSYGVNSTEKGDLSSESTVSRIRTEHFPLTLESARPSHTSQYLCASSEPWTDTDTQYFGPGTRLTVL.

This clonotype occurred a few times. V usage is TRBV24-1 and J usage is TRBJ2-3; D is unclear. The CDR3 has 13 residues. Trimming took 5 bases from V and 2 from J, leaving 7 bases between them. The V gene's germline CDR1 is KGHDR and CDR2 SFDVKD. In DNA, the CDR3 is TGTGCCACCAGTGCGCAGGACACAGATACGCAGTATTTT. Encoded protein: CATSAQDTDTQYF.

This clonotype appeared once. Its ends do not fully match the called genes, so a read error is possible. The chain recombines TRBV29-1 with TRBJ1-2; 9 bases line up with TRBD1. Germline V lookup: CDR1 SQVTM, CDR2 ANQGSEA. The CDR3 runs 18 residues. The CDR3 sequence: CGVEDYNRGRGANYGYTF. DNA for the CDR3: TGCGGCGTTGAAGATTATAACAGGGGGCGCGGGGCTAACTATGGCTACACCTTC.

The chain employs TRBV12-3 or TRBV12-4 and TRBJ2-7; 9 nucleotides align to TRBD2. This CDR3 has 16 residues. The V and J ends lost 7 bases and 0 bases, in that order; junction bases with no gene match: 10. The CDR3 is CASTTTIAGVSYEQYF. Written as DNA, the CDR3 is TGTGCCAGCACCACCACTATAGCGGGGGTCTCCTACGAGCAGTACTTC.

The V call is TRBV9, the J call TRBJ2-1; perhaps TRBD1 as D (5 bases). This CDR3 has 12 amino acids. CDR1 is SGDLS and CDR2 is YYNGEE in the germline V gene. V was pared by 0 bases and J by 9 bases, with 7 bases between. The CDR3 reads CASSVGGLEQFF. The DNA of the CDR3 is TGTGCCAGCAGCGTAGGGGGCCTTGAGCAGTTCTTC.

The chain carries TRBV5-1 and TRBJ1-2; D might be TRBD1 (5 bases). The CDR3 is made up of 15 amino acids. The V end was cut by 0 bases, the J end by 2 bases, with 11 bases between. Germline V lookup: CDR1 SGHRS, CDR2 YFSETQ. The CDR3 is CASSLDQGRNYGYTF. In nucleotides, the CDR3 is TGCGCCAGCAGCTTGGATCAGGGTAGGAACTATGGCTACACCTTC.

The V and J genes are TRBV5-1 and TRBJ2-6; no firm D call. V was pared by 5 bases and J by 0 bases, with 15 bases between. This CDR3 has 17 residues. Germline V CDR1 and CDR2: SGHRS, YFSETQ. Written as DNA, the CDR3 is TGCGCCAGCAGATTCTCGTTGGGCTCCTCTGGGGCCAACGTCCTGACTTTC. The encoded protein is CASRFSLGSSGANVLTF.

The CDR3 coding sequence is TGTGCCAGCAGCTTGGCAGGGTATCAGCCCCAGCATTTT. Protein: CASSLAGYQPQHF. The rearrangement links TRBV5-8 to TRBJ1-5, with D tentatively TRBD1 (5 bases). The V and J ends lost 0 bases and 5 bases respectively, with 6 bases between them. Per germline, CDR1 SGHTS and CDR2 YDEGEE. The CDR3 is made up of 13 amino acids.

The V gene is TRBV7-9, the J gene TRBJ2-3, with D perhaps matching TRBD2 (5 bases). The CDR3 is 15 residues long. Trimming took 5 bases from V and 1 from J, leaving 13 bases between them. The germline V gene encodes CDR1 SEHNR and CDR2 FQNEAQ (reference sequence). CDR3 amino acids: CASSPAGSGTDTQYF. CDR3 bases: TGTGCCAGCAGCCCGGCGGGTAGCGGCACAGATACGCAGTATTTT. The full variable domain, with the rest looked up from reference TRBV7-9 and TRBJ2-3, is DTGVSQNPRHKITKRGQNVTFRCDPISEHNRLYWYRQTLGQGPEFLTYFQNEAQLEKSRLLSDRFSAERPKGSFSTLEIQRTEQGDSAMYLCASSPAGSGTDTQYFGPGTRLTVL.

The V call is TRBV11-2, the J call TRBJ2-5, with D unresolved. The last part of the DNA fits TRBJ2-7 better; the J call may be wrong. Germline V gene sequence: CDR1 SGHAT, CDR2 FQNNGV. This CDR3 is 14 amino acids long. The CDR3 nucleotides read TGTGCCAGCAGCTTGAGACCAGGATTATACGAGCAGTACTTC. Translating it yields CASSLRPGLYEQYF.